Shown below are 30 T cell receptor beta chains from a single sample sequenced in a study of CD8 T cells in Susac syndrome. Random-hexamer reverse transcription was applied to roughly 0.5 to 1 ug RNA. TCRdb passed the immunoSEQ multiplex PCR reads through MiXCR, listing each CDR3 protein once. The repertoire includes around 270,000 distinct CDR3 sequences, 70% to 90% of them detected once, and roughly 0.21% sits in the top ten. Sequencing input: CD8+ T cells from PBMCs. All receptors derive from a human donor with multiple sclerosis.

The chain uses TRBV28 and TRBJ1-5, with a tentative D call TRBD1 (6 bases). Per germline, CDR1 MDHEN and CDR2 SYDVKM. The length of the CDR3 is 14 residues. Between the trimmed V and J ends, which lost 4 bases and 5 bases, there was a span of 12 bases. In DNA form, the CDR3 reads TGTGCCAGCAGTTCTCGGGGGCTGGATCAGCCCCAGCATTTT. This codes for CASSSRGLDQPQHF.

This clonotype was found a few times. One end of the junction fails to match germline, which may point to a read error. CDR3 in amino acids: CASSLGAGGSDNEQFF. In nucleotides, the CDR3 is TGCGCCAGCAGCTTGGGCGCCGGGGGCAGCGACAATGAGCAGTTTTTC. The rearrangement uses TRBV5-1 and TRBJ2-1; D tentatively fits TRBD1 or TRBD2 (6 bases each). The CDR3 consists of 16 residues. Germline V gene lookup returns CDR1 SGHRS and CDR2 YFSETQ.

The chain links TRBV7-2 to TRBJ2-1; the match to TRBD2 covers 7 bases. CDR3 length equals 15 residues. Germline V gene data show CDR1 as SGHTA and CDR2 as FQGNSA. The J segment lost 4 bases and the V segment lost 5 bases, leaving 8 bases of the junction unmatched. CDR3 sequence (DNA): TGTGCCAGCAGCGTAATTACGGGGGGTTACAATGAGCAGTTCTTC. It specifies CASSVITGGYNEQFF.

The rearrangement uses TRBV28 and TRBJ2-1; D ambiguous. In germline, CDR1 is MDHEN, CDR2 SYDVKM. The V end was cut by 1 base, the J end by 7 bases, with 8 bases between. This CDR3 has 13 amino acids. CDR3 amino acids: CASSLFPDNEQFF. The CDR3 nucleotides are TGTGCCAGCAGTTTATTTCCGGATAATGAGCAGTTCTTC.

The chain has TRBV9 and TRBJ2-1; TRBD2 agrees at 9 bases. Unmatched junction bases numbered 2, after V lost 0 bases and J lost 4 bases. This CDR3 comprises 15 residues. Germline lookup yields CDR1 SGDLS and CDR2 YYNGEE. The CDR3 loop is CASSVATSGYNEQFF. CDR3 bases: TGTGCCAGCAGCGTAGCGACTAGCGGATACAATGAGCAGTTCTTC.

This clonotype was seen a single time. The chain recombines TRBV15 with TRBJ2-1; TRBD2 might be the D (6 bases). There are 16 residues in the CDR3. V was clipped by 1 base and J by 9 bases, with 19 bases between them. Germline V gene data show CDR1 as LNHNV and CDR2 as YYDKDF (reference sequence). CDR3 DNA sequence: TGTGCCACCAGCAGAGGTCCGGGAGAGAAACGGAGTGAGCAGTTCTTC. Residues: CATSRGPGEKRSEQFF.

J is TRBJ1-1 and V is TRBV10-3, with a tentative D call TRBD1 (5 bases). The ends were cut back, 2 bases at V and 3 bases at J, with 10 bases in the middle. This CDR3 region has 14 residues. CDR1 is ENHRY and CDR2 is SYGVKD in the germline V gene. The CDR3 nucleotides are TGTGCCATCAGTGAGGGGGGGTCCTACACTGAAGCTTTCTTT. This sequence encodes CAISEGGSYTEAFF.

This chain joins TRBV30 and TRBJ2-2; TRBD2 matches 8 bases. Germline CDR1 and CDR2: GTSNPN and SVGIG (reference sequence). The CDR3 extends over 16 amino acids. V was clipped by 4 bases and J by 2 bases; unmatched bases: 9. CDR3 nucleotides: TGTGCCTGGACTAGCGGGCCTGGTGGAAACACCGGGGAGCTGTTTTTT. It codes for CAWTSGPGGNTGELFF.

The rearrangement joins TRBV11-2 to TRBJ1-2, with D maybe TRBD1 (5 bases). CDR3 length: 14 amino acids. CDR1 is SGHAT and CDR2 is FQNNGV in the germline V gene. Deletions cut 1 base from V and 7 bases from J, with 13 bases between. CDR3 nucleotides: TGTGCCAGCAGCTTAGGCTTGGGGGTCCCTGGCTACACCTTC. Residues: CASSLGLGVPGYTF.

The chain has TRBV11-2 and TRBJ2-6, with unresolved D. Germline-derived CDR1 and CDR2 are SGHAT and FQNNGV. The length of the CDR3 is 13 residues. V shed 1 base and J shed 5 bases, with 3 bases lying between them. The CDR3 loop reads CASSLGWANVLTF. CDR3 coding DNA: TGTGCCAGCAGCTTAGGGTGGGCCAACGTCCTGACTTTC.

V usage is TRBV2 and J usage is TRBJ2-7, with 10 bases fitting TRBD1. Trimming took 2 bases from V and 6 from J; bases not matched to a gene: 4. From germline, CDR1 is SNHLY and CDR2 FYNNEI. This CDR3 has 14 residues. DNA for the CDR3: TGTGCCAGCAGTGAAAGGGACAGGGGTTCCGAGCAGTACTTC. Amino acids: CASSERDRGSEQYF.

The V gene is TRBV4-3, the J gene TRBJ2-2, with a possible D match to TRBD2 (5 bases). CDR1 and CDR2 (germline): LGHNA, YSLEER. This CDR3 comprises 15 residues. V lost 2 bases and J lost 6, with 13 bases in between. CDR3 coding DNA: TGCGCCAGCAGCCAAACACGGACTTTTCCCGGGGAGCTGTTTTTT. Amino acid sequence: CASSQTRTFPGELFF.

V is TRBV19 and J is TRBJ2-7, with a weak D call TRBD2 (5 bases). From germline, CDR1 is LNHDA and CDR2 SQIVND (reference sequence). Trimming took 1 base from V and 0 from J, leaving 13 bases between them. This CDR3 comprises 16 residues. DNA for the CDR3: TGTGCCAGTAGTATAGCGGAGGAGAGGGTCTCCTACGAGCAGTACTTC. Protein: CASSIAEERVSYEQYF.

This chain uses TRBV4-1 with TRBJ2-2; D is unresolved. CDR1 is MGHRA, CDR2 YSYEKL, per germline. This CDR3 is 17 amino acids long. Trimming pared 0 bases from V and 1 base from J, leaving 12 bases between. CDR3: CASSQDRLVLNTGELFF. As DNA, the CDR3 is TGCGCCAGCAGCCAAGATCGTTTAGTTCTGAACACCGGGGAGCTGTTTTTT.

This clonotype was seen only a few times. The rearrangement joins TRBV6-1 to TRBJ2-2; 7 bases are shared with TRBD2. Germline values: CDR1 MNHNS, CDR2 SASEGT. V lost 6 bases to trimming and J lost 0 bases; unmatched junction nucleotides: 4. The CDR3 totals 15 residues. CDR3: CASSPREANTGELFF. The CDR3 nucleotides are TGTGCCAGCAGCCCCCGGGAGGCGAACACCGGGGAGCTGTTTTTT.

The rearrangement links TRBV20-1 to TRBJ1-2, with 9 bases identical to TRBD1. Per the germline V gene, CDR1 is DFQATT and CDR2 is SNEGSKA (reference sequence). This CDR3 contains 13 residues. The ends lost 3 bases at V and 7 bases at J; junction bases unmatched: 6. CDR3 nucleotide sequence: TGCAGTGCTAGCGGACAGGGGCGAGGTGGCTACACCTTC. The encoded protein is CSASGQGRGGYTF.

The V and J genes are TRBV2 and TRBJ2-1; 10 bases fit TRBD2. This CDR3 has 16 residues. Germline V gives CDR1 SNHLY, CDR2 FYNNEI. V lost 4 bases to trimming and J lost 7 bases; unmatched junction nucleotides: 10. The DNA for the CDR3 is TGTGCCAGCAGTGCCGGGACTAGCGTTGTCTGGAATGAGCAGTTCTTC. Translation gives CASSAGTSVVWNEQFF.

The gene calls are TRBV12-5 and TRBJ1-1; tentatively, D is TRBD1 (5 bases). The CDR3 is 13 residues long. CDR1 is LGHNT and CDR2 is FRNRAP in the germline V gene. Between the trimmed V and J ends, which lost 5 bases and 5 bases, there was a span of 12 bases. CDR3 DNA sequence: TGTGCTAGTGGTCCGGACTGGGGGACTGAAGCTTTCTTT. It translates to CASGPDWGTEAFF.

This chain uses TRBV5-6 with TRBJ2-7, with 9 positions matching TRBD2. The J segment lost 3 bases and the V segment lost 4 bases, leaving 11 bases of the junction unmatched. CDR1 and CDR2 (germline): SGHDT, YYEEEE. The CDR3 length is 16 residues. CDR3 residues: CASSVRAGGGFYEQYF. CDR3 coding DNA: TGTGCCAGCAGCGTCCGAGCGGGAGGAGGCTTCTACGAGCAGTACTTC.

The rearrangement links TRBV28 to TRBJ2-7, with 7 bases matching TRBD1. The J segment lost 0 bases and the V segment lost 4 bases, leaving 9 bases of the junction unmatched. In germline, CDR1 is MDHEN, CDR2 SYDVKM. CDR3 size: 16 residues. The chain's CDR3 is CASSSPVTGFSYEQYF. DNA of the CDR3: TGTGCCAGCAGTTCCCCAGTGACAGGGTTCTCCTACGAGCAGTACTTC.

V is TRBV19 and J is TRBJ2-2; D ambiguous. Between the trimmed V and J ends, which lost 5 bases and 0 bases, there was a span of 16 bases. CDR3 size: 17 residues. Germline loops: CDR1 LNHDA, CDR2 SQIVND (reference sequence). The CDR3 loop is CASSVDQVFANTGELFF. Here the CDR3 DNA reads TGTGCCAGTAGTGTTGATCAGGTTTTCGCGAACACCGGGGAGCTGTTTTTT.

The sample holds one count of this clonotype. The rearrangement joins TRBV7-9 to TRBJ2-5; TRBD1 matches at 7 bases. Germline V gene sequence: CDR1 SEHNR, CDR2 FQNEAQ (reference sequence). The CDR3 has 17 amino acids. J lost 4 bases, V lost 4 bases, and 15 bases had no gene match. The CDR3 DNA sequence: TGTGCCAGCAGCTCTACTCCCGGGGCTCACAGGGGAGAGACCCAGTACTTC. As protein: CASSSTPGAHRGETQYF.

This clonotype appeared a single time. The chain is built from TRBV3-1 and TRBJ2-3; TRBD1 is a possible D gene (5 bases). V gave up 0 bases and J gave up 1 base, with 8 bases separating them. CDR3 length: 15 residues. Germline V gene lookup returns CDR1 LGHDT and CDR2 YNNKEL (reference sequence). CDR3 nucleotide sequence: TGTGCCAGCAGCCAAGATGGGGCTGGCACAGATACGCAGTATTTT. It is translated as CASSQDGAGTDTQYF.

V gene TRBV7-9 combines with J gene TRBJ2-1; 7 nucleotides match TRBD2. CDR3 size: 14 residues. With 0 bases clipped from V and 7 bases from J, the junction kept 3 bases outside the gene matches. Germline V gene data show CDR1 as SEHNR and CDR2 as FQNEAQ (reference sequence). The CDR3 DNA reads TGTGCCAGCAGCTTAGCGGCGGGAGTGAATGAGCAGTTCTTC. Translated, it gives CASSLAAGVNEQFF. The full variable domain, in which reference TRBV7-9 and TRBJ2-1 provide the parts outside the CDR3, is DTGVSQNPRHKITKRGQNVTFRCDPISEHNRLYWYRQTLGQGPEFLTYFQNEAQLEKSRLLSDRFSAERPKGSFSTLEIQRTEQGDSAMYLCASSLAAGVNEQFFGPGTRLTVL.

This rearrangement joins TRBV4-1 to TRBJ2-1, with 11 positions matching TRBD2. The CDR3 covers 15 residues. Germline V gives CDR1 MGHRA, CDR2 YSYEKL. After removal of 4 bases from V and 9 bases from J, the junction contained 8 bases not matched to a gene. The CDR3: CASSRISGRAREQFF. CDR3 coding DNA: TGCGCCAGCAGCCGGATTAGCGGGAGGGCCCGTGAGCAGTTCTTC.

J is TRBJ2-7 and V is TRBV27; D is perhaps TRBD1 or TRBD2 (5 bases each). V lost 3 bases and J lost 9, with 18 bases in between. There are 14 residues in the CDR3. Germline lookup yields CDR1 MNHEY and CDR2 SMNVEV (reference sequence). The CDR3 bases are TGTGCCAGCAGTTTGGGGGACCCTCTCTATGGGCAGTACTTC. Translating it yields CASSLGDPLYGQYF.

This chain connects TRBV30 to TRBJ2-7; perhaps TRBD2 as D (6 bases). This CDR3 is 15 amino acids long. Deletions cut 2 bases from V and 2 bases from J, with 16 bases between. Germline V lookup: CDR1 GTSNPN, CDR2 SVGIG (reference sequence). The CDR3 sequence is CAWSLGVWEAYEQYF. CDR3 nucleotide sequence: TGTGCCTGGAGTCTGGGAGTGTGGGAGGCCTACGAGCAGTACTTC.

The rearrangement links TRBV28 to TRBJ1-2, with a weak D call TRBD1 (5 bases). Trimming shortened V by 3 bases and J by 8 bases, and 16 bases separated the two germline ends. Germline V gene sequence: CDR1 MDHEN, CDR2 SYDVKM. The CDR3 loop spans 14 amino acids. The DNA for the CDR3 is TGTGCCAGCAGTTTCGGGGACCCCAATTTGGGCTACACCTTC. This translates into CASSFGDPNLGYTF.

J is TRBJ2-7 and V is TRBV28, with D perhaps matching TRBD1 (6 bases). The germline V gene encodes CDR1 MDHEN and CDR2 SYDVKM. The germline V and J ends were trimmed by 4 bases and 0 bases, with 28 bases remaining between them. This CDR3 has 20 residues. The CDR3 DNA follows: TGTGCCAGCAGTTCCCCCAGACCCAACAGGGAGAGTTTGAGCTCCTACGAGCAGTACTTC. It yields the protein CASSSPRPNRESLSSYEQYF. Based on the CDR3 plus reference TRBV28 and TRBJ2-7, the full variable domain is DVKVTQSSRYLVKRTGEKVFLECVQDMDHENMFWYRQDPGLGLRLIYFSYDVKMKEKGDIPEGYSVSREKKERFSLILESASTNQTSMYLCASSSPRPNRESLSSYEQYFGPGTRLTVT.

About this clonotype: The junction departs from germline at one end; a sequencing error may be responsible. CDR3 residues: CASSSSPLAGPSF. CDR3 nucleotide sequence: TGTGCCAGCAGTTCCTCCCCCCTAGCGGGTCCGAGCTTC. The chain is built from TRBV28 and TRBJ2-7; TRBD2 aligns across 8 bases. CDR1 MDHEN and CDR2 SYDVKM come from the germline V gene. There are 13 residues in the CDR3.